Below, 19 T cell receptor beta chains from the same sample are listed, as sequenced in a study of blood T cell repertoires in COVID-19. Measured with immunoSEQ multiplex PCR; TCRdb has only the in-frame clones, and not every one. The sample carries more than 200,000 clones, about 90% recorded once. Sequencing was done on a sample of peripheral blood. These TCRs come from a young man with COVID-19, enrolled during active disease.

The J gene is TRBJ2-1, the V gene TRBV24-1, with a weak D call TRBD1 (5 bases). The CDR3 contains 14 residues. V lost 5 bases, J lost 6 bases, and 13 bases lay in between. The germline gives CDR1 KGHDR, CDR2 SFDVKD. The CDR3 nucleotides are TGTGCCACCAGTGGTGCACAGGTATCCAATGAGCAGTTCTTC. The encoded protein is CATSGAQVSNEQFF.

The chain couples TRBV7-9 to TRBJ1-1; 12 bases are a match to TRBD1. The CDR3 totals 16 residues. V was clipped by 5 bases and J by 4 bases; unmatched bases: 8. CDR1 and CDR2 from the germline V gene are SEHNR and FQNEAQ (reference sequence). CDR3 in amino acids: CASSPSGTGGGTEAFF. CDR3 coding DNA: TGTGCCAGCAGCCCCTCGGGGACAGGGGGCGGCACTGAAGCTTTCTTT.

The chain couples TRBV14 to TRBJ1-4, with 8 bases lining up with TRBD1. Germline-derived CDR1 and CDR2 are SGHDN and FVKESK. The ends lost 4 bases at V and 4 bases at J; junction bases unmatched: 8. The CDR3 has 16 residues. CDR3 loop: CASSPIDRGRNEKLFF. The CDR3 nucleotides are TGTGCCAGCAGCCCAATAGACAGGGGACGTAATGAAAAACTGTTTTTT.

This chain uses TRBV28 with TRBJ2-7, with 8 bases that match TRBD2. The CDR3 consists of 15 residues. The V gene's germline CDR1 is MDHEN and CDR2 SYDVKM. V shed 4 bases, J shed 4 bases, and the junction held 9 bases outside the gene matches. CDR3 in amino acids: CASSSPTSVRYEQYF. CDR3 bases: TGTGCCAGCAGTTCCCCGACTAGCGTTAGGTACGAGCAGTACTTC.

The rearrangement joins TRBV30 to TRBJ1-6, with 7 bases identical to TRBD1. The CDR3 totals 13 residues. Germline CDR1 and CDR2: GTSNPN and SVGIG (reference sequence). V lost 2 bases to trimming and J lost 7 bases; unmatched junction nucleotides: 2. CDR3 in DNA: TGTGCCTGGAGTATACAGGGGAATTCACCCCTCCACTTT. It translates to CAWSIQGNSPLHF.

V usage is TRBV2 and J usage is TRBJ1-1; 7 nucleotides align to TRBD1. CDR3 length: 13 residues. The J segment lost 3 bases and the V segment lost 8 bases, leaving 6 bases of the junction unmatched. Germline V lookup: CDR1 SNHLY, CDR2 FYNNEI. The CDR3, as DNA: TGTGCCAGCCGACAGGGACGGGACACTGAAGCTTTCTTT. Residues: CASRQGRDTEAFF.

V gene TRBV9 combines with J gene TRBJ2-1, with D possibly TRBD2 on 5 matching bases. The germline V and J ends were trimmed by 0 bases and 2 bases, with 12 bases remaining between them. The length of the CDR3 is 16 residues. Germline assignment: CDR1 SGDLS and CDR2 YYNGEE. The CDR3 DNA reads as TGTGCCAGCAGCGTAGCTACTAGAGCAGCCTACAATGAGCAGTTCTTC. Its translation is CASSVATRAAYNEQFF. The full variable domain, in which reference TRBV9 and TRBJ2-1 provide the parts outside the CDR3, is DSGVTQTPKHLITATGQRVTLRCSPRSGDLSVYWYQQSLDQGLQFLIQYYNGEERAKGNILERFSAQQFPDLHSELNLSSLELGDSALYFCASSVATRAAYNEQFFGPGTRLTVL.

This rearrangement joins TRBV29-1 to TRBJ1-1; D gene ambiguous. This CDR3 has 12 residues. The germline CDR1 and CDR2 sequences are SQVTM and ANQGSEA. Trimming shortened V by 7 bases and J by 1 base, and 10 bases separated the two germline ends. This CDR3 reads CSATTQNTEAFF. Written as DNA, the CDR3 is TGCAGCGCTACGACACAGAACACTGAAGCTTTCTTT.

The J gene is TRBJ2-7, the V gene TRBV14, with D unclear. CDR3 length equals 15 residues. V was trimmed by 0 bases and J by 0 bases, leaving 9 bases between them. Germline V lookup: CDR1 SGHDN, CDR2 FVKESK. CDR3: CASSQDPRNSYEQYF. As DNA, the CDR3 is TGTGCCAGCAGCCAAGATCCCAGGAACTCCTACGAGCAGTACTTC.

This rearrangement joins TRBV6-1 to TRBJ2-7; tentatively, D is TRBD1 (6 bases). The CDR3 covers 14 residues. The V end was cut by 7 bases, the J end by 3 bases, with 16 bases between. Germline CDR1 is MNHNS and CDR2 is SASEGT. CDR3 amino acids: CASTRPGQSYEQYF. CDR3 nucleotides: TGTGCCAGCACCCGACCGGGACAAAGCTACGAGCAGTACTTC.

The rearrangement uses TRBV19 and TRBJ1-2, with no clear D. V lost 1 base, J lost 6 bases, and 9 bases lay in between. The CDR3 sequence is 13 residues long. The germline gives CDR1 LNHDA, CDR2 SQIVND (reference sequence). The CDR3 reads CASSIGAWDGYTF. The CDR3 DNA is TGTGCCAGTAGTATAGGGGCCTGGGATGGCTACACCTTC. Combining the CDR3 with reference TRBV19 and TRBJ1-2 gives the whole variable domain DGGITQSPKYLFRKEGQNVTLSCEQNLNHDAMYWYRQDPGQGLRLIYYSQIVNDFQKGDIAEGYSVSREKKESFPLTVTSAQKNPTAFYLCASSIGAWDGYTFGSGTRLTVV.

This chain uses TRBV5-1 with TRBJ2-2, with D maybe TRBD2 (6 bases). Germline V gene data show CDR1 as SGHRS and CDR2 as YFSETQ. V was pared by 4 bases and J by 0 bases, with 10 bases between. The CDR3 contains 15 residues. CDR3 nucleotide sequence: TGCGCCAGCAGCCCGGGGGACTCGAACACCGGGGAGCTGTTTTTT. Protein sequence: CASSPGDSNTGELFF.

This clone was counted once. J is TRBJ2-1 and V is TRBV18, with TRBD2 matching 13 bases. The germline V gene has CDR1 KGHSH and CDR2 LQKENI. The CDR3 extends over 19 amino acids. V shed 3 bases and J 2 bases; nucleotides not matched to a gene: 10. CDR3 amino acids: CASSPPGLAGIPPYNEQFF. DNA for the CDR3: TGTGCCAGCTCACCGCCGGGACTAGCGGGAATTCCCCCCTACAATGAGCAGTTCTTC.

V and J are TRBV15 and TRBJ1-3; no firm D call. V was trimmed by 0 bases and J by 0 bases, leaving 9 bases between them. Per the germline V gene, CDR1 is LNHNV and CDR2 is YYDKDF (reference sequence). The CDR3 spans 16 residues. The CDR3 reads CATSRDQVTSGNTIYF. DNA for the CDR3: TGTGCCACCAGCAGAGATCAGGTGACCTCTGGAAACACCATATATTTT.

The gene calls are TRBV10-3 and TRBJ2-2, with a weak D call TRBD1 (5 bases). The germline V gene encodes CDR1 ENHRY and CDR2 SYGVKD. V lost 11 bases, J lost 3 bases, and 16 bases lay in between. This CDR3 comprises 14 residues. The CDR3 nucleotides read TGTGCCTCTACAGGTGGACCGTACACCGGGGAGCTGTTTTTT. This codes for CASTGGPYTGELFF.

V gene TRBV6-2 or TRBV6-3 combines with J gene TRBJ1-6, with 12 bases aligning to TRBD1. The V and J ends lost 6 bases and 10 bases, in that order; junction bases with no gene match: 4. The CDR3 covers 14 residues. Per the germline V gene, CDR1 is MNHEY and CDR2 is SVGEGT. CDR3 coding DNA: TGTGCCAGCAGCCCGGGACAGGGGGCATCACCCCTCCACTTT. Its translation: CASSPGQGASPLHF.

Regarding this clone: This sample includes further DNA sequences coding for the same CDR3. The chain combines TRBV27 with TRBJ1-5; D ambiguous. Germline V gene sequence: CDR1 MNHEY, CDR2 SMNVEV (reference sequence). V was cut by 4 bases and J by 4 bases, with 5 bases left in between. The CDR3 covers 12 residues. The CDR3 is CASSSINQPQHF. The CDR3 DNA sequence: TGTGCCAGCAGTTCCATTAATCAGCCCCAGCATTTT.

The rearrangement links TRBV9 to TRBJ1-2; no clear D. The length of the CDR3 is 16 residues. Germline lookup yields CDR1 SGDLS and CDR2 YYNGEE. V lost 1 base and J 1 base, leaving 14 bases between the germline ends. The CDR3, as DNA: TGTGCCAGCAGCGTATTTGGAACAGCCTTTAACTATGGCTACACCTTC. Amino acids: CASSVFGTAFNYGYTF. The full variable domain, with the rest looked up from reference TRBV9 and TRBJ1-2, is DSGVTQTPKHLITATGQRVTLRCSPRSGDLSVYWYQQSLDQGLQFLIQYYNGEERAKGNILERFSAQQFPDLHSELNLSSLELGDSALYFCASSVFGTAFNYGYTFGSGTRLTVV.

The J gene is TRBJ2-7, the V gene TRBV6-5; no firm D call. V lost 6 bases and J lost 1, with 16 bases in between. The germline gives CDR1 MNHEY, CDR2 SVGAGI. The CDR3 spans 15 residues. The DNA for the CDR3 is TGTGCCAGCAGCGCCAGGCTCGACGGATCCTACGAGCAGTACTTC. Translated, it gives CASSARLDGSYEQYF.